These T cell receptor beta chains were read from a single sample in a study of neurological immune-mediated disorders. TCRdb reprocessed the 5' RACE reads with MiXCR, giving one entry per CDR3 protein. The sample includes 95,000 to 110,000 distinct CDR3 sequences, approximately 11% of them seen just once. The source material was PBMCs. Receptors originate from a female donor with HTLV-1-associated myelopathy (HAM/TSP). Both conserved end residues are part of each CDR3.

TRBV2	TRBJ2-1	CASSGSGGAYNEQFF
TRBV12-3/TRBV12-4	TRBJ2-1	CASSYPGGLRNEQFF
TRBV11-2	TRBJ2-5	CASSLAAGGGQETQYF
TRBV20-1	TRBJ1-6	CSAKGQSSPLHF
TRBV6-2/TRBV6-3	TRBJ2-1	CASSYSPGLAGKGEQFF
TRBV5-1	TRBJ2-7	CASSSPGTEQYF
TRBV14	TRBJ1-6	CASSQAMSALHF
TRBV7-9	TRBJ2-3	CASSPGGSGTDTQYF
TRBV29-1	TRBJ2-4	CSVEDRAYQNIQYF
TRBV5-1	TRBJ2-7	CASSLGQGDDEQYF
TRBV20-1	TRBJ1-2	CSASGQGIDYGYTF
TRBV5-1	TRBJ2-3	CASSFTSGTDTQYF
TRBV24-1	TRBJ1-2	CATSVDSRGYTF
TRBV7-8	TRBJ2-5	CASSLALAGANQETQYF
TRBV6-1	TRBJ1-3	CASSVKGSSENTIYF
TRBV20-1	TRBJ1-5	CSANSGQGAGGIEPQHF
TRBV7-2	TRBJ2-7	CASSLDEHRHEQYF
TRBV20-1	TRBJ2-3	CSALAGNTDTQYF